This T cell receptor (beta chain) is drawn from a study of blood T cell repertoires in COVID-19. As originally analysed: Using reference gene primer amplification, nucleated cell counts were estimated. Some clones are missing from TCRdb's copy, which holds only in-frame ones; the method was immunoSEQ multiplex PCR. V and J calls plus clone size are reproduced from that table; the DNA served to infer D and trimming. The table lists some 180,000 clones, around 83% of them singletons, with about 26% in the top ten. Individuals aged roughly 18 to 95 years were recruited from 20 to 25 US areas. Participants were placed into cohorts based on the clinical history they reported. In germline, CDR1 is KGHDR, CDR2 SFDVKD. This CDR3 is 14 amino acids long. Deletions cut 4 bases from V and 10 bases from J, with 16 bases between.

This receptor was obtained from a woman aged 40 to 55 in a cohort exposed to, infected with or recovered from COVID-19 (not recorded which). The sequenced sample was PBMCs or T cells enriched from blood (not recorded which). The chain employs TRBV24-1 and TRBJ2-1, with D tentatively TRBD2 (5 bases). This CDR3 reads CATSEPTTQEEQFF. The CDR3 nucleotides read TGTGCCACCAGTGAGCCGACTACACAAGAGGAGCAGTTCTTC.